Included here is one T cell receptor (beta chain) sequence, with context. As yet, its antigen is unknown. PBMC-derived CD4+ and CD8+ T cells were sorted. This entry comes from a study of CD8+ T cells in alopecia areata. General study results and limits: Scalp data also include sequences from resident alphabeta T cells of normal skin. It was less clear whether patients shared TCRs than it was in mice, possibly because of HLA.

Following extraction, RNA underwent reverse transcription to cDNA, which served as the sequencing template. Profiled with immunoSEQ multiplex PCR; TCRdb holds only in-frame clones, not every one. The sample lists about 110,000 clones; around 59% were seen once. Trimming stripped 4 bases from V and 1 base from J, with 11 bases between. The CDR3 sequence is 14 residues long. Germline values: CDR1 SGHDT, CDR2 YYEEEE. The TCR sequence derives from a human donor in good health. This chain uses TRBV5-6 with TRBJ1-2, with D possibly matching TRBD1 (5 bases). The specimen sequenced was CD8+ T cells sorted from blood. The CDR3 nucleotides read TGTGCCAGCAGCGAACCCGGGGGTAACTATGGCTACACCTTC. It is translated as CASSEPGGNYGYTF. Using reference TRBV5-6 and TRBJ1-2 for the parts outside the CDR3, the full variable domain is DAGVTQSPTHLIKTRGQQVTLRCSPKSGHDTVSWYQQALGQGPQFIFQYYEEEERQRGNFPDRFSGHQFPNYSSELNVNALLLGDSALYLCASSEPGGNYGYTFGSGTRLTVV.